Reported below is one T cell receptor beta chain. Its antigen is undetermined. Primers used in a second PCR of roughly 6 to 12 cycles were a sample-barcoded 5' primer and a J-beta primer mix. TCRdb passed the 5' RACE reads through MiXCR, listing each CDR3 protein once. The table shows some 760,000 distinct CDR3 sequences, with roughly 25% occurring only once. This sample was taken from a study of blood T cells in healthy people across ages. Broader study findings: Naive and antigen-experienced cells could not be conclusively compared, given unsorted PBMCs. In long-lived donors, naive CD4+ cell counts and diversity exceeded those of aged donors.

Every donor contributed about 10 milliliters of peripheral blood by blood draw. The CDR3 consists of 19 residues. The V gene end was trimmed by 6 bases and the J gene end by 4 bases; junction bases not matched to a gene: 24. From germline, CDR1 is MDHEN and CDR2 SYDVKM. These data also featured in a second study, about T cells of mothers and their children. This second study says: With unrelated pairs as the comparison, related mother-child pairs had a slightly higher overlap that was not significant.

Sequenced sample: blood. The J gene is TRBJ2-7, the V gene TRBV28, with 7 bases aligning to TRBD1. This TCR came from a boy younger than 18 in good health. Here the CDR3 DNA reads TGTGCCAGCAGGACATGGACGACCGAGGGGGCGCCGTTACATTACGAGCAGTACTTC. This gives the protein CASRTWTTEGAPLHYEQYF. Looking up the rest from reference TRBV28 and TRBJ2-7 gives the full variable domain: DVKVTQSSRYLVKRTGEKVFLECVQDMDHENMFWYRQDPGLGLRLIYFSYDVKMKEKGDIPEGYSVSREKKERFSLILESASTNQTSMYLCASRTWTTEGAPLHYEQYFGPGTRLTVT.